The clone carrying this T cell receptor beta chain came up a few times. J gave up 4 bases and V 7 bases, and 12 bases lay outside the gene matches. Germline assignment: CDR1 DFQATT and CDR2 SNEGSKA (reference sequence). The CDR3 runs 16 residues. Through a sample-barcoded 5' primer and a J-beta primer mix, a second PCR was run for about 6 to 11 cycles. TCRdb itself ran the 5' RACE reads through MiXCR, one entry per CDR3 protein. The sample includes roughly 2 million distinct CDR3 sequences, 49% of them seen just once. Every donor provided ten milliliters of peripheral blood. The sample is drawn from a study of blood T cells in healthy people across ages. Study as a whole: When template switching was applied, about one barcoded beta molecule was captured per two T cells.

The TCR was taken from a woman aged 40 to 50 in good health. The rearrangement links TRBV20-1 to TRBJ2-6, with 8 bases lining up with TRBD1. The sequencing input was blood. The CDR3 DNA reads TGCAGTGTTTACTCAGGGGGCGCTGGAGGGGCCAACGTCCTGACTTTC. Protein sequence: CSVYSGGAGGANVLTF.